This T cell receptor (beta chain) was captured in a study of monozygotic twins with inflammatory bowel disease. The CDR3 spans 14 residues. In germline, CDR1 is DFQATT, CDR2 SNEGSKA (reference sequence). No DNA is given; TCRdb re-called the 5' RACE reads and lists each CDR3 protein once. This sample's table reports about 300,000 distinct CDR3 sequences. Staff drew a roughly 2.5 ml blood sample from each donor. The chain employs TRBV20-1 and TRBJ2-1; TCRdb picks TRBD2, but there is no DNA to check that call. This clonotype originated in a human donor with ulcerative colitis or Crohn's disease, or a healthy co-twin of an affected twin (not recorded which). Sequencing was performed on blood. Here the CDR3 reads CSARPGVAGGPQFF.